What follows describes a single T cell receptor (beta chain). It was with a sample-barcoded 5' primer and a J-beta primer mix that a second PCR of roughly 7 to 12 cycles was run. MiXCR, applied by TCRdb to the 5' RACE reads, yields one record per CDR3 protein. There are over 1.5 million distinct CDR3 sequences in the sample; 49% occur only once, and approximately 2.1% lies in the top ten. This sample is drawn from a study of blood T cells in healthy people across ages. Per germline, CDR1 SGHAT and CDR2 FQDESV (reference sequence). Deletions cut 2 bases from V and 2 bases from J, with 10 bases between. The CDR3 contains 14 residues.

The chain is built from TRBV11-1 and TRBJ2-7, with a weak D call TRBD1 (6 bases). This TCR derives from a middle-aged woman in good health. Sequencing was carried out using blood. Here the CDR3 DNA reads TGTGCCAGCAGCTTACCAGGGGCCGCCTACGAGCAGTACTTC. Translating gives CASSLPGAAYEQYF.